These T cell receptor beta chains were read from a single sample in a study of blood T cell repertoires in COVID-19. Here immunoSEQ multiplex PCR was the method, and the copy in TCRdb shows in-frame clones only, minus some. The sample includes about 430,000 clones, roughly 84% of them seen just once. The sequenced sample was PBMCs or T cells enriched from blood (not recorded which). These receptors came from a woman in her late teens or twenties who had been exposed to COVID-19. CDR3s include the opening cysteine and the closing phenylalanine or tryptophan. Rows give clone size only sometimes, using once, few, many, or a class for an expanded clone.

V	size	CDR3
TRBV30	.	CAWGKTGNTEAFF
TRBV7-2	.	CASGASGGITDTQYF
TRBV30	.	CASSSGHYGYTF
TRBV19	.	CASSLLDQPQHF
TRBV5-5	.	CASSLQGATEAFF
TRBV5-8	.	CASSPGLAGGGDTQYF
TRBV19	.	CASSIDLGGARTDTQYF
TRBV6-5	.	CASSYSFGLGGGEAFF
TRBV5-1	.	CASSLGSGERATSDTQYF
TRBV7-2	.	CASSFLSGATNEKLFF
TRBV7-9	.	CASSSSPGFSNEQFF
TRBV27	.	CATGTSGGYEQYF
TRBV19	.	CASSTAQGTAYEKLFF
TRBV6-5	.	CASQVSYYGYTF
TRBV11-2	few	CASSSETGNSPLHF
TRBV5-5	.	CASSIPGGQVNNEQFF
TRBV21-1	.	CASSKGDRGAGELFF
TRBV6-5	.	CASSNTDTQYF
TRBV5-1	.	CASSLTGMVGPDTQYF
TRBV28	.	CAAAVQGAVVGGYTF
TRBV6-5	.	CASSYSRDSLYEQYF
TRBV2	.	CASRGLAGGTGYEQYF
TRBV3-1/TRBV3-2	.	CASSRYRTNTGELFF
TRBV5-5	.	CASSLAAGGLYEQYF
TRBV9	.	CASSSTLGAGGRNEQFF
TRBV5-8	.	CASSFTQATYEQYF
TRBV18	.	CASSRVGQGDVYGYTF
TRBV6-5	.	CASSYSTENTEAFF
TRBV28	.	CASSFGGINTGELFF
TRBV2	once	CASSPKGYEQYF
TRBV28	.	CASSQAGDYGYTF
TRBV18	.	CASSPLPGSLTTEAFF
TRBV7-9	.	CASSSPSWLAHSYEQYF
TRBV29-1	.	CSVQRGTGDGYTF
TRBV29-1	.	CSVAHGTGIYEQYF
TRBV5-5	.	CASSLRGENYNEQFF
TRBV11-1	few	CASSLEGLYGYTF
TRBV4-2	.	CASSPDRVDANEKLFF
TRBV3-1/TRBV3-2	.	CASSQGAGYYEQYF
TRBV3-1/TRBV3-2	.	CASSQDFVTGYTGELFF
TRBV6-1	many	CASSELRGYTEAFF
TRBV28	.	CASSFGVSNQPQHF
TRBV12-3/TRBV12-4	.	CASTDWDNEQFF
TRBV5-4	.	CASSLASGSYEQFF
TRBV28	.	CASSDPGGRQETQYF
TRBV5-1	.	CASSFTSGSETQYF
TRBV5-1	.	CASRQGMTSYEQYF
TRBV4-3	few	CASSQDRAGWLAGNTIYF